The rows below give T cell receptor beta chains drawn from one sample of a study of patients and donors after allogeneic stem cell transplantation. TCRdb reprocessed the RT-PCR reads with MiXCR, giving one entry per CDR3 protein. The sample includes 390,000 or so distinct CDR3 sequences, approximately 16% of them seen just once. The sequencing sample was made of blood, either unsorted or a sorted T cell fraction (not recorded which). The origin of the receptors is a human donor who was either an allogeneic HSCT recipient or a stem cell or donor lymphocyte infusion donor (not recorded which). It is not recorded whose cells these are; they may come from a transplant donor. The CDR3 runs from the conserved cysteine through the conserved F or W. Each record gives: J gene, V gene, CDR3 protein.

j_gene: TRBJ2-7; v_gene: TRBV18; CDR3aa: CASSPGGQNYEQYF
j_gene: TRBJ2-7; v_gene: TRBV20-1; CDR3aa: CSGGQGRHEQYF
j_gene: TRBJ2-1; v_gene: TRBV3-1; CDR3aa: CASSQDVSLSYNEQFF
j_gene: TRBJ1-6; v_gene: TRBV21-1; CDR3aa: CASSRGPRDSPSSYNSPLHF
j_gene: TRBJ2-7; v_gene: TRBV12-3/TRBV12-4; CDR3aa: CASSTRDVAGQYF
j_gene: TRBJ2-5; v_gene: TRBV28; CDR3aa: CASSLIRGLQETQYF
j_gene: TRBJ2-7; v_gene: TRBV9; CDR3aa: CASSSQTGPYEQYF
j_gene: TRBJ1-2; v_gene: TRBV5-1; CDR3aa: CASSLASQNYGYTF
j_gene: TRBJ1-5; v_gene: TRBV12-3/TRBV12-4; CDR3aa: CASSFRENQPQHF
j_gene: TRBJ2-7; v_gene: TRBV6-6; CDR3aa: CASSSDSPSEQYF
j_gene: TRBJ1-2; v_gene: TRBV29-1; CDR3aa: CSALFRDGYTF
j_gene: TRBJ2-7; v_gene: TRBV2; CDR3aa: CASSGLAGAYEQYF
j_gene: TRBJ2-5; v_gene: TRBV7-2; CDR3aa: CASSLAWETQYF
j_gene: TRBJ1-3; v_gene: TRBV29-1; CDR3aa: CSVAVGDTIYF
j_gene: TRBJ2-7; v_gene: TRBV5-1; CDR3aa: CASSPGWGQGPYEQYF
j_gene: TRBJ2-7; v_gene: TRBV20-1; CDR3aa: CSAREVGRVHYSYEQYF
j_gene: TRBJ2-3; v_gene: TRBV5-1; CDR3aa: CASSFGQPTDTQYF
j_gene: TRBJ1-4; v_gene: TRBV7-6; CDR3aa: CASSFPDRGREKLFF
j_gene: TRBJ1-1; v_gene: TRBV3-1; CDR3aa: CASSHGDRGLQTEAFF
j_gene: TRBJ1-3; v_gene: TRBV5-1; CDR3aa: CASGRGGRSSGNTIYF
j_gene: TRBJ1-2; v_gene: TRBV19; CDR3aa: CASSILNYGYTF